This T cell receptor (beta chain) is drawn from a study of beta chain features in type 1 diabetes. Whole-study findings and limits: Sequencing of cDNA might inflate the share of cells that strongly express TCR.

With 1 base removed from V and 0 bases from J, the gap between germline ends came to 9 bases. Per the germline V gene, CDR1 is SQVTM and CDR2 is ANQGSEA. This CDR3 is 14 amino acids long. Sequenced material consisted of expressed TCRB transcripts (all of the isolated RNA was reverse transcribed). TCRdb's copy holds only in-frame clones and misses some; the assay was immunoSEQ multiplex PCR. The table includes about half a million clones, 30% detected once. This clone was detected a few times. Its antigen is undetermined. Additional DNA sequences in this sample encode the identical CDR3. The chain links TRBV29-1 to TRBJ1-1, with a tentative D call TRBD1 (5 bases). The sequence derives from a man aged 18-30 years in good health. The sample consisted of naive CD4+ T cells from blood. For the CDR3, the DNA is TGCAGCGTTGAAGGCAGGGCCGTGAACACTGAAGCTTTCTTT. This gives the protein CSVEGRAVNTEAFF.